One and the same sample provided the 25 T cell receptor beta chains below, sequenced in a study of cytomegalovirus exposure and HLA in healthy donors. Both 60 Vbeta primers and 13 Jbeta primers went into the PCR. Sequencing was performed with immunoSEQ multiplex PCR; in TCRdb, only in-frame clones are kept and a portion is missing. The sample contains about 140,000 clones, about 66% of which appear only once. Input material: PBMCs. These receptors all stem from a human donor in good health.

The chain couples TRBV13 to TRBJ2-1; tentatively, D is TRBD2 (6 bases). Trimming shortened V by 0 bases and J by 0 bases, and 15 bases separated the two germline ends. The CDR3 runs 18 residues. Germline assignment: CDR1 PRHDT and CDR2 FYEKMQ (reference sequence). The CDR3 DNA follows: TGTGCCAGCAGCTTAGGGTACCCGGGACTTAGCTCCTACAATGAGCAGTTCTTC. This translates into CASSLGYPGLSSYNEQFF.

The V gene is TRBV15, the J gene TRBJ2-7; 7 bases line up with TRBD1. This CDR3 has 15 residues. V trimming: 0 bases; J trimming: 3 bases; junction bases outside the gene matches: 5. Looked up from germline, CDR1 is LNHNV and CDR2 is YYDKDF (reference sequence). DNA of the CDR3: TGTGCCACCAGCAGAGATTACAGGGGCGACTACGAGCAGTACTTC. It translates to CATSRDYRGDYEQYF. The full variable domain, completed using reference TRBV15 and TRBJ2-7, is DAMVIQNPRYQVTQFGKPVTLSCSQTLNHNVMYWYQQKSSQAPKLLFHYYDKDFNNEADTPDNFQSRRPNTSFCFLDIRSPGLGDTAMYLCATSRDYRGDYEQYFGPGTRLTVT.

The chain has TRBV5-6 and TRBJ2-5, with D possibly matching TRBD2 (6 bases). V was cut by 0 bases and J by 11 bases, with 20 bases left in between. The CDR3 runs to 15 residues. CDR1 SGHDT and CDR2 YYEEEE come from the germline V gene. The CDR3 sequence is CASSLAQPVTGEQYF. CDR3 nucleotides: TGTGCCAGCAGCTTGGCACAGCCCGTGACGGGGGAGCAGTACTTC.

V is TRBV19 and J is TRBJ1-4; D is ambiguous. The CDR3 is 16 amino acids. Germline CDR1 is LNHDA and CDR2 is SQIVND (reference sequence). V was trimmed by 5 bases and J by 3 bases, leaving 16 bases between them. The CDR3 DNA reads TGTGCCAGTAGTGGCTGGGGTTCCGGGGCTAATGAAAAACTGTTTTTT. This encodes CASSGWGSGANEKLFF.

The sample holds a few counts of this clone. V gene TRBV27 combines with J gene TRBJ2-7, with 8 bases that match TRBD1. Germline lookup yields CDR1 MNHEY and CDR2 SMNVEV (reference sequence). The CDR3 is 14 residues long. V gave up 5 bases and J gave up 7 bases; unmatched junction bases: 10. The CDR3 sequence is CASSARTGWTEQYF. The CDR3, as DNA: TGTGCCAGCAGTGCCCGGACAGGGTGGACAGAGCAGTACTTC.

The chain couples TRBV7-9 to TRBJ1-2, with 8 bases matching TRBD1. The CDR3 spans 14 residues. Germline lookup yields CDR1 SEHNR and CDR2 FQNEAQ (reference sequence). After removal of 1 base from V and 4 bases from J, the junction contained 2 bases not matched to a gene. The CDR3 sequence is CASSLVDRGYGYTF. CDR3 nucleotide sequence: TGTGCCAGCAGCTTAGTCGACAGGGGCTATGGCTACACCTTC.

This clone has just a few counts. The chain combines TRBV28 with TRBJ2-7; 11 nucleotides match TRBD1. The V segment lost 6 bases and the J segment 2 bases; nucleotides outside the gene matches: 9. Germline V gene data show CDR1 as MDHEN and CDR2 as SYDVKM. The CDR3 has 16 residues. The CDR3 DNA reads as TGTGCCAGCAGCGGGCCTGGGACAGGGGGTCCCTACGAGCAGTACTTC. This codes for CASSGPGTGGPYEQYF.

This chain connects TRBV5-1 to TRBJ1-6, with D perhaps matching TRBD1 (6 bases). Trimming cost V 0 bases and J 10 bases, with 11 bases left between them. The CDR3 extends over 14 amino acids. Germline values: CDR1 SGHRS, CDR2 YFSETQ. The CDR3 loop is CASSLGRGRSPLHF. For the CDR3, the DNA is TGCGCCAGCAGCTTGGGCAGGGGTCGGTCACCCCTCCACTTT. Together with reference TRBV5-1 and TRBJ1-6, the CDR3 gives the full variable domain: KAGVTQTPRYLIKTRGQQVTLSCSPISGHRSVSWYQQTPGQGLQFLFEYFSETQRNKGNFPGRFSGRQFSNSRSEMNVSTLELGDSALYLCASSLGRGRSPLHFGNGTRLTVT.

This sequence joins TRBV6-1 and TRBJ2-7, with 7 positions matching TRBD1. Germline CDR1 reads MNHNS; CDR2 reads SASEGT. V lost 7 bases to trimming and J lost 3 bases; unmatched junction nucleotides: 12. This CDR3 has 15 amino acids. CDR3 amino acids: CASTTPDRLNYEQYF. As DNA, the CDR3 is TGTGCCAGCACCACCCCGGACAGGTTGAACTACGAGCAGTACTTC.

The chain employs TRBV7-9 and TRBJ2-7, with 9 nucleotides matching TRBD1. The CDR3 is made up of 15 amino acids. Germline assignment: CDR1 SEHNR and CDR2 FQNEAQ (reference sequence). Trimming took 4 bases from V and 5 from J; bases not matched to a gene: 9. CDR3 nucleotide sequence: TGTGCCAGCAGCTCGTACCGGGACAGGGTACACGAGCAGTACTTC. Translating it yields CASSSYRDRVHEQYF.

The V and J genes are TRBV7-9 and TRBJ2-5, with a tentative D call TRBD2 (5 bases). Trimming took off 4 bases at V and 4 bases at J, with 13 bases between the two ends. Germline V gene data show CDR1 as SEHNR and CDR2 as FQNEAQ (reference sequence). The CDR3 has 14 amino acids. The CDR3 loop is CASSSNGVGETQYF. CDR3 in DNA: TGTGCCAGCAGCTCCAACGGGGTCGGAGAGACCCAGTACTTC.

V is TRBV27 and J is TRBJ2-7; 7 bases agree with TRBD1. This CDR3 is 13 amino acids long. Trimming took 6 bases from V and 3 from J; bases not matched to a gene: 5. Germline V gives CDR1 MNHEY, CDR2 SMNVEV (reference sequence). The CDR3 DNA is TGTGCCAGCAGCCACGGGACAGACTACGAGCAGTACTTC. It yields the protein CASSHGTDYEQYF.

The chain links TRBV7-8 to TRBJ2-5; 12 bases align to TRBD1. This CDR3 is 15 amino acids long. J lost 7 bases, V lost 6 bases, and 9 bases had no gene match. Germline lookup yields CDR1 SGHVS and CDR2 FQNEAQ. The CDR3 DNA reads TGTGCCAGCAGGCCCGGGACAGGGGGCTTGGGGACCCAGTACTTC. Its protein is CASRPGTGGLGTQYF.

The V and J genes are TRBV9 and TRBJ1-4; 8 bases map to TRBD1. Germline assignment: CDR1 SGDLS and CDR2 YYNGEE. The trim removed 4 bases at V and 5 bases at J, leaving 13 bases unmatched. The CDR3 is 17 amino acids. CDR3 region: CASSPTGGGEGNEKLFF. The CDR3 DNA reads TGTGCCAGCAGCCCCACAGGGGGAGGTGAGGGAAATGAAAAACTGTTTTTT.

The V gene is TRBV5-1, the J gene TRBJ2-7, with D tentatively TRBD2 (6 bases). Germline assignment: CDR1 SGHRS and CDR2 YFSETQ. The germline V and J ends were trimmed by 4 bases and 7 bases, with 12 bases remaining between them. The CDR3 is 12 amino acids. In DNA, the CDR3 is TGCGCCAGCAGCCTCGACCGGGGGGAGCAGTACTTC. The encoded protein is CASSLDRGEQYF.

The genes are TRBV19 and TRBJ1-5; tentatively, D is TRBD1 (5 bases). CDR1 is LNHDA and CDR2 is SQIVND in the germline V gene (reference sequence). V dropped 5 bases and J dropped 5 bases, with 10 bases sitting between them. The CDR3 is made up of 13 amino acids. The CDR3 sequence is CASSGTGYQPQHF. The CDR3, as DNA: TGTGCCAGTAGTGGAACAGGTTATCAGCCCCAGCATTTT.

This clone was found a few times. The genes are TRBV2 and TRBJ1-5; 8 nucleotides line up with TRBD1. V shed 5 bases, J shed 4 bases, and the junction held 7 bases outside the gene matches. Germline lookup yields CDR1 SNHLY and CDR2 FYNNEI. The CDR3 has 15 amino acids. The CDR3 is CASSKDRAVNQPQHF. CDR3 nucleotide sequence: TGTGCCAGCAGTAAGGACAGGGCGGTGAATCAGCCCCAGCATTTT.

This clone was picked up a small number of times. The rearrangement links TRBV9 to TRBJ2-5, with D possibly matching TRBD2 (6 bases). V was pared by 0 bases and J by 1 base, with 7 bases between. Germline CDR1 and CDR2: SGDLS and YYNGEE. CDR3 length: 14 amino acids. In nucleotides, the CDR3 is TGTGCCAGCAGCGTAGCCGGGAGCCAAGAGACCCAGTACTTC. Its protein is CASSVAGSQETQYF.

The rearrangement links TRBV11-2 to TRBJ2-5; 7 bases map to TRBD2. Germline values: CDR1 SGHAT, CDR2 FQNNGV. The V segment lost 1 base and the J segment 2 bases; nucleotides outside the gene matches: 7. The CDR3 runs 16 residues. The CDR3 region has the DNA TGTGCCAGCAGCTTAGCGGGAGCGGGGCTACAAGAGACCCAGTACTTC. Protein: CASSLAGAGLQETQYF.

DNA of the CDR3: TGCGCCAGCAGGATAGCGGGAGACTACAATGAGCAGTTCTTC. Its translation: CASRIAGDYNEQFF. The chain has TRBV5-1 and TRBJ2-1; 9 bases are a match to TRBD2. Germline-derived CDR1 and CDR2 are SGHRS and YFSETQ. The trim removed 5 bases at V and 3 bases at J, leaving 3 bases unmatched. CDR3 length equals 14 residues.

V and J are TRBV18 and TRBJ2-5; the D gene is possibly TRBD2 (5 bases). Trimming cost V 3 bases and J 4 bases, with 12 bases left between them. Germline assignment: CDR1 KGHSH and CDR2 LQKENI. This CDR3 has 14 residues. The CDR3 DNA reads as TGTGCCAGCTCACCCGCGGGCCGAGGAGAGACCCAGTACTTC. This codes for CASSPAGRGETQYF. The entire variable domain, with the rest obtained from reference TRBV18 and TRBJ2-5, is as follows: NAGVMQNPRHLVRRRGQEARLRCSPMKGHSHVYWYRQLPEEGLKFMVYLQKENIIDESGMPKERFSAEFPKEGPSILRIQQVVRGDSAAYFCASSPAGRGETQYFGPGTRLLVL.

This chain uses TRBV10-3 with TRBJ2-7; 8 bases map to TRBD2. CDR1 and CDR2 from the germline V gene are ENHRY and SYGVKD. The CDR3 is 16 residues long. The trim removed 0 bases at V and 2 bases at J, leaving 6 bases unmatched. CDR3 in DNA: TGTGCCATCAGTGAGTCCGGACGGGGGGGGACCTACGAGCAGTACTTC. This gives the protein CAISESGRGGTYEQYF.

The V and J genes are TRBV27 and TRBJ2-7; 11 positions agree with TRBD1. The CDR3 sequence is 14 residues long. Germline CDR1 reads MNHEY; CDR2 reads SMNVEV (reference sequence). Germline trimming cut 5 bases from V and 4 bases from J; bases unmatched to any gene: 4. The chain's CDR3 is CASSPGTGGYEQYF. The CDR3 coding sequence is TGTGCCAGCAGTCCCGGGACAGGGGGTTACGAGCAGTACTTC.

The chain links TRBV9 to TRBJ2-3; TRBD2 matches at 10 bases. The CDR3 sequence is 16 residues long. V was clipped by 0 bases and J by 5 bases; unmatched bases: 6. CDR1 and CDR2 from the germline V gene are SGDLS and YYNGEE. The DNA of the CDR3 is TGTGCCAGCAGCGTAGTCGCTAGCGGGAGCGAAGATACGCAGTATTTT. As protein: CASSVVASGSEDTQYF.

This chain uses TRBV28 with TRBJ2-6; 9 bases line up with TRBD1. Unmatched junction bases numbered 8, after V lost 10 bases and J lost 4 bases. Germline loops: CDR1 MDHEN, CDR2 SYDVKM. The CDR3 contains 15 residues. The CDR3: CAIGIQGAGANVLTF. The CDR3 nucleotides read TGTGCCATCGGGATACAGGGGGCAGGGGCCAACGTCCTGACTTTC.